This T cell receptor (beta chain) is drawn from a study of T cell clonotyping in hematopoietic cell transplantation. Study conclusions and caveats: Higher Inverse Simpson Index values in graft donor and pretransplant recipient predicted broader posttransplant TCR diversity. Pathologically expanded recipient clonotypes increased progressively from day 30 to day 180 as diversity fell. Few recipient clonotypes overlapped donors; over 95% were de novo at given depth.

The CDR3 is made up of 15 amino acids. Germline CDR1 is MNHNY and CDR2 is SVGAGI (reference sequence). The V and J ends lost 6 bases and 1 base, in that order; junction bases with no gene match: 4. A remark on this clone: What it binds is not known.

The method was immunoSEQ multiplex PCR; TCRdb's version includes in-frame clones alone and lacks a portion of them. Among tens of thousands of clones, less than 96% were seen once, and the ten largest hold roughly 1.5%. Specified time point: recipient sample about 28 days before transplant, after cytoreduction. Recipient blood drawn about 28 days pretransplant and days 30, 100, 180 after. This TCR came from a woman in her 50s with acute myeloid leukemia. Some clones in this sample may be carry-over from other donors' samples. Sample: peripheral blood mononuclear cells, taken before stem cell transplant. The V and J genes are TRBV6-6 and TRBJ2-7; 12 nucleotides agree with TRBD2. The CDR3 here is CASSMTSGSSYEQYF. CDR3 DNA sequence: TGTGCCAGCAGCATGACTAGCGGGAGTTCCTACGAGCAGTACTTC.